This T cell receptor (beta chain) was sequenced in a study of post-analysis software for immune sequencing data. Presence of unique molecular identifiers characterized the TCR beta cDNA libraries. TCRdb processed the PCR reads anew with MiXCR; each CDR3 protein has one entry. Counted here are hundreds of thousands of distinct CDR3 sequences, over 45% occurring once; the ten biggest clones make up about 10%. Notes on this clonotype: The target antigen is unknown.

Study results and limitations: Compared with controls, patients had more of about five TRBV segments, including TRBV5-6, TRBV5-1 and TRBV20-1.

This CDR3 has 17 amino acids. Germline V lookup: CDR1 SGHRS, CDR2 YFSETQ. Germline trimming cut 0 bases from V and 8 bases from J; bases unmatched to any gene: 10. Input material: blood. This chain uses TRBV5-1 with TRBJ2-1; TRBD2 aligns across 11 bases. The sequence derives from a girl aged 2-10 years with multiple sclerosis. The chain's CDR3 is CASSLASIAGGLDEQFF. Written as DNA, the CDR3 is TGCGCCAGCAGCTTGGCATCGATAGCGGGGGGGCTCGATGAGCAGTTCTTC.